This T cell receptor (beta chain) was captured by sequencing in a study of blood T cell repertoires in COVID-19. Across the study: Spain, Italy and the United States supplied samples that represented acute and convalescent COVID-19.

This CDR3 region has 15 residues. The V gene lost 1 base and the J gene lost 10 bases, with 16 bases spanning the gap. CDR1 is MGHRA, CDR2 YSYEKL, per germline. The repertoire was sequenced with immunoSEQ multiplex PCR; TCRdb's copy has only in-frame clones and lacks some. This sample has 130,000 or so clones, with over 80% found just once. V usage is TRBV4-1 and J usage is TRBJ1-4; possible D gene TRBD1, 5 bases. This receptor was identified in a human donor in a cohort sampled during active COVID-19. The material sequenced was peripheral blood. The CDR3 nucleotides are TGCGCCAGCAGCCAAGCCACCGGCAGCCAGGGAAAACTGTTTTTT. It encodes CASSQATGSQGKLFF.